The 13 T cell receptor beta chains listed next were all sequenced from one sample in a study of fetal regulatory T cell absence and autoimmunity. Assay used: immunoSEQ multiplex PCR; TCRdb lists only in-frame clones, some missing. This table holds 85,000 to 100,000 clones, around 72% found once. The sequencing sample was made of pancreas tissue. These receptors all come from a male donor with IPEX syndrome.

The chain has TRBV5-4 and TRBJ2-1; D not resolved. This CDR3 is 14 amino acids long. Trimming left V 3 bases short and J 10 bases short, with 17 bases between. Germline V CDR1 and CDR2: SGHNT, YYREEE (reference sequence). This chain's CDR3 is CASSSRLDFGEQFF. The CDR3 DNA reads as TGTGCCAGCAGCTCCCGACTGGATTTCGGGGAGCAGTTCTTC. The whole variable domain, filled in from reference TRBV5-4 and TRBJ2-1, reads ETGVTQSPTHLIKTRGQQVTLRCSSQSGHNTVSWYQQALGQGPQFIFQYYREEENGRGNFPPRFSGLQFPNYSSELNVNALELDDSALYLCASSSRLDFGEQFFGPGTRLTVL.

V gene TRBV18 combines with J gene TRBJ2-7; TRBD2 agrees at 14 bases. CDR1 is KGHSH, CDR2 LQKENI, per germline. The CDR3 has 13 residues. V lost 8 bases to trimming and J lost 3 bases; unmatched junction nucleotides: 0. CDR3 coding DNA: TGTGCCAGCGGGACTAGCGGGAGCTACGAGCAGTACTTC. Protein product: CASGTSGSYEQYF.

The chain links TRBV6-1 to TRBJ1-4; no clear D. This CDR3 region has 11 residues. Germline CDR1 is MNHNS and CDR2 is SASEGT. V lost 7 bases, J lost 5 bases, and 5 bases lay in between. The CDR3 DNA is TGTGCCAGCACATGGAATGAAAAACTGTTTTTT. Encoded protein: CASTWNEKLFF.

The CDR3 sequence is CASSSGSGSRRVQIDTQYF. The CDR3 DNA is TGTGCCAGCAGCTCAGGAAGCGGGAGTCGGAGAGTGCAGATCGATACGCAGTATTTT. This sequence joins TRBV5-6 and TRBJ2-3; 8 nucleotides align to TRBD2. After removal of 3 bases from V and 6 bases from J, the junction contained 21 bases not matched to a gene. The CDR3 is 19 residues long. Germline values: CDR1 SGHDT, CDR2 YYEEEE.

The CDR3 sequence is CASSPLGGDSSYNEQFF. Written as DNA, the CDR3 is TGTGCCAGCAGCCCGTTGGGGGGGGACAGCTCCTACAATGAGCAGTTCTTC. The chain carries TRBV5-6 and TRBJ2-1, with D tentatively TRBD1 or TRBD2 (7 bases each). CDR1 SGHDT and CDR2 YYEEEE come from the germline V gene. The CDR3 totals 17 residues. V was clipped by 4 bases and J by 0 bases, with 17 bases between them.

This chain links TRBV27 with TRBJ2-1; no reliable D call. This CDR3 is 14 amino acids long. Trimming shortened V by 2 bases and J by 2 bases, and 7 bases separated the two germline ends. CDR1 is MNHEY and CDR2 is SMNVEV in the germline V gene (reference sequence). CDR3 nucleotide sequence: TGTGCCAGCAGTTTAATTAGTCCCTACAATGAGCAGTTCTTC. Translation: CASSLISPYNEQFF.

The chain carries TRBV30 and TRBJ2-1; the D gene is possibly TRBD1 (5 bases). The CDR3 sequence is 13 residues long. Trimming shortened V by 7 bases and J by 4 bases, and 14 bases separated the two germline ends. Germline loops: CDR1 GTSNPN, CDR2 SVGIG (reference sequence). The CDR3 loop reads CASKVGLYNEQFF. The CDR3 DNA follows: TGTGCCTCTAAGGTGGGGCTATACAATGAGCAGTTCTTC.

This chain connects TRBV10-2 to TRBJ1-1; D is perhaps TRBD1 (5 bases). The length of the CDR3 is 13 residues. Trimming pared 2 bases from V and 2 bases from J, leaving 6 bases between. Germline V gene sequence: CDR1 WSHSY, CDR2 SAAADI. CDR3 DNA sequence: TGCGCCAGCAGTGAGGGACAAAACACTGAAGCTTTCTTT. As protein: CASSEGQNTEAFF.

The V gene is TRBV7-9, the J gene TRBJ2-3; 7 bases map to TRBD2. The germline gives CDR1 SEHNR, CDR2 FQNEAQ (reference sequence). Trimming removed 2 bases from V and 3 bases from J; junction bases left unmatched: 5. The CDR3 loop spans 15 amino acids. DNA for the CDR3: TGTGCCAGCAGCTTATACGGGAGGACGACAGATACGCAGTATTTT. Amino acids: CASSLYGRTTDTQYF. The complete variable domain, with remaining parts taken from reference TRBV7-9 and TRBJ2-3, reads DTGVSQNPRHKITKRGQNVTFRCDPISEHNRLYWYRQTLGQGPEFLTYFQNEAQLEKSRLLSDRFSAERPKGSFSTLEIQRTEQGDSAMYLCASSLYGRTTDTQYFGPGTRLTVL.

This chain joins TRBV27 and TRBJ2-3; TRBD1 matches 10 bases. V gave up 5 bases and J gave up 0 bases; unmatched junction bases: 11. CDR3 size: 18 residues. CDR1 MNHEY and CDR2 SMNVEV come from the germline V gene (reference sequence). The CDR3 region is CASSGRDRGFTSTDTQYF. The DNA for the CDR3 is TGTGCCAGCAGTGGCCGGGACAGGGGTTTTACTAGCACAGATACGCAGTATTTT.

This clone was detected only once. The J gene is TRBJ2-7, the V gene TRBV6-6; 7 positions match TRBD2. The CDR3 extends over 15 amino acids. From germline, CDR1 is MNHNY and CDR2 SVGAGI (reference sequence). The ends lost 4 bases at V and 2 bases at J; junction bases unmatched: 8. This chain's CDR3 is CASSFERGFPYEQYF. The CDR3 nucleotides are TGTGCCAGCAGTTTTGAGCGGGGTTTTCCCTACGAGCAGTACTTC.

CDR3 amino acids: CASSQGSSGSYEQYF. The CDR3 bases are TGTGCCAGCAGCCAAGGTTCTAGCGGGAGTTACGAGCAGTACTTC. The gene calls are TRBV4-2 and TRBJ2-7, with TRBD2 matching 10 bases. V was clipped by 1 base and J by 4 bases; unmatched bases: 4. This CDR3 is built from 15 residues. Per germline, CDR1 LGHNA and CDR2 YNFKEQ.

The V call is TRBV23-1, the J call TRBJ1-6; TRBD1 matches at 9 bases. TRBV23-1 is placed among ORFs of uncertain function. This CDR3 has 18 amino acids. Losses at the gene ends were 0 bases for V and 6 bases for J; bases not matched to a gene: 9. The chain's CDR3 is CASSQSFVTTGGNSPLHF. The CDR3 DNA follows: TGCGCCAGCAGTCAATCGTTCGTAACGACAGGGGGTAATTCACCCCTCCACTTT.